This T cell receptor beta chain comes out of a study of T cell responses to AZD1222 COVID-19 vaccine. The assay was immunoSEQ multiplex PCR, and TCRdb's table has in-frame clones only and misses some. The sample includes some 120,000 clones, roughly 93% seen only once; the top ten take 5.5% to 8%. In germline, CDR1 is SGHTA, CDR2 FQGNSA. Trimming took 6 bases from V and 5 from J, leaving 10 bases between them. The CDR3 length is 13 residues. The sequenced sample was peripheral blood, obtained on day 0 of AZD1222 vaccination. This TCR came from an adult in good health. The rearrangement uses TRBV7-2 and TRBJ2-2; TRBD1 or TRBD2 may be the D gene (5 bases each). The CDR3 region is CASSFRETGELFF. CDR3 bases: TGTGCCAGCAGTTTCAGGGAGACCGGGGAGCTGTTTTTT.